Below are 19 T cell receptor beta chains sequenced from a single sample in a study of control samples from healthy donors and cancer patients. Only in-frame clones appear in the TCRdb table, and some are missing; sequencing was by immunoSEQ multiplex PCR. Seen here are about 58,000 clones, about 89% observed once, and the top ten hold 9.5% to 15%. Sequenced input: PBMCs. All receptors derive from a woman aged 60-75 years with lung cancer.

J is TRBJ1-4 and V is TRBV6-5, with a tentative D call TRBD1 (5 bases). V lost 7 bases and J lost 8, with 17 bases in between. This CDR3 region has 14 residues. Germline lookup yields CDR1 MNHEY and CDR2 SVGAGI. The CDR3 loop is CASTRGRDTEKLFF. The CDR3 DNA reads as TGTGCCAGCACCCGCGGCAGGGATACAGAAAAACTGTTTTTT.

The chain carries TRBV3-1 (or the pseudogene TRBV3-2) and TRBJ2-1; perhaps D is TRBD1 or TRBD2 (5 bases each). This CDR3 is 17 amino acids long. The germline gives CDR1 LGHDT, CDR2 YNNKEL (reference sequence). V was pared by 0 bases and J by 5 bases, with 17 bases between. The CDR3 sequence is CASSQDILGVGDNEQFF. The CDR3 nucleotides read TGTGCCAGCAGCCAAGATATTCTGGGGGTTGGTGACAATGAGCAGTTCTTC.

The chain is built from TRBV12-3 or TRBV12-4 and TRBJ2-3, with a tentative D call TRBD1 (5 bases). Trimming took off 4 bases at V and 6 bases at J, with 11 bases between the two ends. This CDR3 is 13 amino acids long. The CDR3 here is CASSSTGPDTQYF. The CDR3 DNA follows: TGTGCCAGCAGTTCCACAGGTCCCGATACGCAGTATTTT.

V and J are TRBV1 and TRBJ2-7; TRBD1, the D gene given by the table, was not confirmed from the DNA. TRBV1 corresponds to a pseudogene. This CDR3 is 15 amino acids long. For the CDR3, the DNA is TGCACCAGCAGCGCCAGGCTCCTCTTATCCTACGAGCAGTACTTC. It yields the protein CTSSARLLLSYEQYF.

CDR3 nucleotide sequence: TGTGCCAGCAGCTCCGCCGGGGGGACGCAGTATTTT. This sequence encodes CASSSAGGTQYF. The chain employs TRBV7-6 and TRBJ2-3; 7 bases map to TRBD2. The CDR3 is made up of 12 amino acids. Per the germline V gene, CDR1 is SGHVS and CDR2 is FNYEAQ. J lost 9 bases, V lost 4 bases, and 4 bases had no gene match.

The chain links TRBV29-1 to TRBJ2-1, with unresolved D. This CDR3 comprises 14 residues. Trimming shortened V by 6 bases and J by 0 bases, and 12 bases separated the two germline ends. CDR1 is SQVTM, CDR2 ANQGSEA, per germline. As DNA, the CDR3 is TGCAGCGTCGTGACGGATAGCTCCTACAATGAGCAGTTCTTC. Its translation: CSVVTDSSYNEQFF.

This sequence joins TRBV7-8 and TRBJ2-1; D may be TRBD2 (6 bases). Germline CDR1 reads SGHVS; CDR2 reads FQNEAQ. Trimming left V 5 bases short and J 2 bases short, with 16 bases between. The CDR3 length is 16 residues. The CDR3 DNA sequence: TGTGCCAGCAGCCTGCGGCGGGACCCAACCTACAATGAGCAGTTCTTC. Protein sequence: CASSLRRDPTYNEQFF.

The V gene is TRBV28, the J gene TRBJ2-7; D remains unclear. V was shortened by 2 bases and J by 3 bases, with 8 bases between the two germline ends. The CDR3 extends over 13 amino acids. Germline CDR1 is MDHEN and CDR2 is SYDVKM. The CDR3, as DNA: TGTGCCAGCAGTTTAAGACCCGGCTACGAGCAGTACTTC. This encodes CASSLRPGYEQYF.

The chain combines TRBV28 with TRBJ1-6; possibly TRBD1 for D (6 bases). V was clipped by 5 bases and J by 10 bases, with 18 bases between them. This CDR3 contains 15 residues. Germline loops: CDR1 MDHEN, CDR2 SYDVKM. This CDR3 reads CASSPYEGGDSPLHF. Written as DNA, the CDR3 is TGTGCCAGCAGTCCCTATGAGGGGGGAGACTCACCCCTCCACTTT. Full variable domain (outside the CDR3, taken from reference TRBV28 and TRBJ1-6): DVKVTQSSRYLVKRTGEKVFLECVQDMDHENMFWYRQDPGLGLRLIYFSYDVKMKEKGDIPEGYSVSREKKERFSLILESASTNQTSMYLCASSPYEGGDSPLHFGNGTRLTVT.

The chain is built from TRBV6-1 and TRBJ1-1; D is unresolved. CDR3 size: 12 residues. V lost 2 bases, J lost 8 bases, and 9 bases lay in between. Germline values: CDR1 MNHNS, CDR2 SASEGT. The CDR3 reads CASSERAEEAFF. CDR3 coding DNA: TGTGCCAGCAGTGAACGGGCCGAGGAAGCTTTCTTT.

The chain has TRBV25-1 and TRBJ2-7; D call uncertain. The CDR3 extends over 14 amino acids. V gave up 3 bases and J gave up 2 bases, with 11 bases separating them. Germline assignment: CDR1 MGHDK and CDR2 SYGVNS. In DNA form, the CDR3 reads TGTGCCAGCAGTGACAGCTCAGCCCCCTACGAGCAGTACTTC. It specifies CASSDSSAPYEQYF.

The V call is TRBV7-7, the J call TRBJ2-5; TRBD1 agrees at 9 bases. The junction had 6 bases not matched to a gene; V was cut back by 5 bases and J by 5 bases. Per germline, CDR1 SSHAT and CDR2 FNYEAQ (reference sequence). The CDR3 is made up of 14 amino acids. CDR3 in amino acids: CASSPGQGTETQYF. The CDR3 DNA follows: TGTGCCAGCAGCCCAGGACAGGGGACGGAGACCCAGTACTTC. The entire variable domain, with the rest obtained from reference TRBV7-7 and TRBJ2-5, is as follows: GAGVSQSPRYKVTKRGQDVTLRCDPISSHATLYWYQQALGQGPEFLTYFNYEAQPDKSGLPSDRFSAERPEGSISTLTIQRTEQRDSAMYRCASSPGQGTETQYFGPGTRLLVL.

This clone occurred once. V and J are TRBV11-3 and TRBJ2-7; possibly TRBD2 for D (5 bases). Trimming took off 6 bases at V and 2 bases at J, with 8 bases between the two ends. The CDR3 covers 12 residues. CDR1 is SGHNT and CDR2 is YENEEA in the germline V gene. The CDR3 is CASRMRAYEQYF. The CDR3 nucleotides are TGTGCCAGCAGAATGAGGGCCTACGAGCAGTACTTC.

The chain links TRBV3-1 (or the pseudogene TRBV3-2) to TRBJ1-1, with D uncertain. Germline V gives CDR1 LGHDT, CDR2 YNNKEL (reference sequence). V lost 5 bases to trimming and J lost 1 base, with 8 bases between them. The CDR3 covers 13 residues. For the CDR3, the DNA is TGTGCCAGCAGCGATACAGCGAACACTGAAGCTTTCTTT. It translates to CASSDTANTEAFF.

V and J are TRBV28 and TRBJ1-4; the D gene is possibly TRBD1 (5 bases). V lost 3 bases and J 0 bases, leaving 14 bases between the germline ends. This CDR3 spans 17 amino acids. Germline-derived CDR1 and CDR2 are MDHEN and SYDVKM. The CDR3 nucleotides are TGTGCCAGCAGTTTTCACACGGGGCCGACAACTAATGAAAAACTGTTTTTT. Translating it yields CASSFHTGPTTNEKLFF.

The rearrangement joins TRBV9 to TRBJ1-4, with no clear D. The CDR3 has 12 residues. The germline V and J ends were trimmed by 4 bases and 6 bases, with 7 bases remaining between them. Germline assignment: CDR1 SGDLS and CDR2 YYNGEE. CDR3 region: CASSPSDEKLFF. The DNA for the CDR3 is TGTGCCAGCAGCCCTTCCGATGAAAAACTGTTTTTT.

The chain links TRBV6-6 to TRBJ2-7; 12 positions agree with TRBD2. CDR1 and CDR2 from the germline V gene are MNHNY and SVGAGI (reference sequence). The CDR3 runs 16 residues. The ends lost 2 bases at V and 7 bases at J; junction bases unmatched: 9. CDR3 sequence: CASSYTSGGTVPEQYF. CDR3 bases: TGTGCCAGCAGTTACACTAGCGGGGGGACCGTCCCAGAGCAGTACTTC.

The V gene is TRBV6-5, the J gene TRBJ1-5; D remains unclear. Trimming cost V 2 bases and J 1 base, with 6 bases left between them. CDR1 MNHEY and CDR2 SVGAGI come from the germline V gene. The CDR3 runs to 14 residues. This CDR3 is CASSYRASNQPQHF. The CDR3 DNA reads TGTGCCAGCAGTTACAGGGCGAGCAATCAGCCCCAGCATTTT.

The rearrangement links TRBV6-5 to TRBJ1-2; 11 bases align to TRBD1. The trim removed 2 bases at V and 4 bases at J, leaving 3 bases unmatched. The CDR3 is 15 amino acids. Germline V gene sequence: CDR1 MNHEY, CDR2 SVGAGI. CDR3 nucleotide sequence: TGTGCCAGCAGTTACGGACAGGGGGCCGGCTATGGCTACACCTTC. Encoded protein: CASSYGQGAGYGYTF.